The 27 T cell receptor beta chains below come from one sample, sequenced in a study of cytomegalovirus exposure and HLA in healthy donors. PCR involved 60 Vbeta and 13 Jbeta primers. Libraries were prepared by immunoSEQ multiplex PCR; TCRdb keeps only in-frame clonotypes and omits some of them. Among some 120,000 clones listed, less than 80% were seen once. The sample was PBMCs. These receptors all come from a man under 40 in good health and CMV-seronegative.

This clone was counted a few times. The chain carries TRBV6-5 and TRBJ2-5; TRBD2 agrees at 11 bases. Germline V gene sequence: CDR1 MNHEY, CDR2 SVGAGI. The length of the CDR3 is 15 residues. The ends lost 0 bases at V and 7 bases at J; junction bases unmatched: 4. This CDR3 is CASSYSRGLAGTQYF. Here the CDR3 DNA reads TGTGCCAGCAGTTACTCCAGAGGACTAGCGGGGACCCAGTACTTC.

In the case of this clone: In this CDR3 the conserved last residue, phenylalanine or tryptophan, is missing, so a read error is likely. J is TRBJ2-3 and V is TRBV2; 7 bases fit TRBD2. The junction had 11 bases not matched to a gene; V was cut back by 6 bases and J by 5 bases. Germline CDR1 is SNHLY and CDR2 is FYNNEI. This CDR3 has 15 amino acids. The CDR3 DNA follows: TGTGCCAGCAGCCCCAGTCCGGGGGGACGAGATACGCAGTATTCT. This encodes CASSPSPGGRDTQYS.

J is TRBJ2-2 and V is TRBV5-1; 10 bases match TRBD1. Germline CDR1 is SGHRS and CDR2 is YFSETQ. V trimming: 0 bases; J trimming: 4 bases; junction bases outside the gene matches: 6. CDR3 length equals 17 residues. CDR3 DNA sequence: TGCGCCAGCAGCTTGGATGGGGGACAGGGGTTCACCGGGGAGCTGTTTTTT. Its protein product is CASSLDGGQGFTGELFF.

V and J are TRBV28 and TRBJ1-2; D not resolved. Germline loops: CDR1 MDHEN, CDR2 SYDVKM. The V and J ends lost 4 bases and 6 bases respectively, with 15 bases between them. This CDR3 region has 14 residues. The DNA for the CDR3 is TGTGCCAGCAGTTCCGGCTTGGGAGGTGATGGCTACACCTTC. It encodes CASSSGLGGDGYTF.

This sequence joins TRBV4-2 and TRBJ2-1; 8 bases agree with TRBD2. The CDR3 has 19 residues. Germline V gives CDR1 LGHNA, CDR2 YNFKEQ. Germline trimming cut 0 bases from V and 8 bases from J; bases unmatched to any gene: 18. The CDR3 loop is CASSQEGGSGGTALDEQFF. In DNA form, the CDR3 reads TGTGCCAGCAGCCAAGAAGGAGGCAGCGGGGGTACAGCCCTCGATGAGCAGTTCTTC.

V and J are TRBV5-4 and TRBJ2-7; D is uncertain. Trimming took off 0 bases at V and 5 bases at J, with 12 bases between the two ends. The CDR3 extends over 14 amino acids. CDR1 and CDR2 (germline): SGHNT, YYREEE (reference sequence). The CDR3 region is CASSLGPKADEQYF. The CDR3 coding sequence is TGTGCCAGCAGCTTGGGCCCGAAGGCGGACGAGCAGTACTTC.

The V gene is TRBV7-6, the J gene TRBJ2-2; the D is unclear. This CDR3 contains 17 residues. Per the germline V gene, CDR1 is SGHVS and CDR2 is FNYEAQ. V shed 1 base and J shed 0 bases, with 12 bases lying between them. As DNA, the CDR3 is TGTGCCAGCAGCTTAGTCTTGGGCAGCTCGAACACCGGGGAGCTGTTTTTT. This codes for CASSLVLGSSNTGELFF.

The chain uses TRBV10-3 and TRBJ1-6; D not certain. Germline CDR1 reads ENHRY; CDR2 reads SYGVKD. The V end was cut by 7 bases, the J end by 6 bases, with 10 bases between. This CDR3 has 13 amino acids. CDR3 bases: TGTGCCATCAACTCTGGGCTTAATTCACCCCTCCACTTT. This sequence encodes CAINSGLNSPLHF.

This chain uses TRBV7-9 with TRBJ2-5; the match to TRBD1 covers 7 bases. Trimming took 5 bases from V and 1 from J; bases not matched to a gene: 4. This CDR3 is 14 amino acids long. The germline gives CDR1 SEHNR, CDR2 FQNEAQ (reference sequence). CDR3 sequence: CASSITGAQETQYF. CDR3 nucleotides: TGTGCCAGCAGCATTACAGGGGCCCAAGAGACCCAGTACTTC.

This clone has a handful of counts. The V gene is TRBV10-1, the J gene TRBJ1-4; 11 nucleotides align to TRBD1. In germline, CDR1 is WNHNN, CDR2 SYGVQD (reference sequence). V was clipped by 8 bases and J by 7 bases; unmatched bases: 12. The CDR3 is 16 amino acids. CDR3 amino acids: CASHPRDRGVGEKLFF. CDR3 sequence (DNA): TGCGCCAGCCACCCCCGGGACAGGGGGGTAGGTGAAAAACTGTTTTTT.

This clone was detected only a few times. The gene calls are TRBV10-2 and TRBJ2-5; D is perhaps TRBD2 (7 bases). The germline V and J ends were trimmed by 2 bases and 4 bases, with 14 bases remaining between them. Germline values: CDR1 WSHSY, CDR2 SAAADI. CDR3 length: 15 amino acids. For the CDR3, the DNA is TGCGCCAGCAGTGAGAGGGAGGGGGTGAGAGAGACCCAGTACTTC. It encodes CASSEREGVRETQYF.

V gene TRBV9 combines with J gene TRBJ2-7, with D perhaps TRBD1 (6 bases). The germline CDR1 and CDR2 sequences are SGDLS and YYNGEE. Between the trimmed V and J ends, which lost 4 bases and 0 bases, there was a span of 14 bases. The CDR3 covers 15 residues. CDR3 in amino acids: CASSPPTGNSYEQYF. CDR3 in DNA: TGTGCCAGCAGCCCCCCGACAGGAAACTCCTACGAGCAGTACTTC.

V gene TRBV2 combines with J gene TRBJ2-2; possible D gene TRBD2, 6 bases. CDR1 SNHLY and CDR2 FYNNEI come from the germline V gene. The CDR3 consists of 14 residues. V shed 8 bases and J shed 5 bases, with 15 bases lying between them. This CDR3 is CASRLRGGTGELFF. In DNA, the CDR3 is TGTGCCAGCCGGCTGAGGGGAGGTACCGGGGAGCTGTTTTTT.

The chain combines TRBV19 with TRBJ2-6; 10 bases line up with TRBD1. CDR3 length equals 19 residues. Per the germline V gene, CDR1 is LNHDA and CDR2 is SQIVND (reference sequence). V dropped 0 bases and J dropped 0; count of bases not matched to a gene: 5. Here the CDR3 reads CASSIDGDRGFSGANVLTF. CDR3 nucleotide sequence: TGTGCCAGTAGTATAGATGGGGACAGGGGATTCTCTGGGGCCAACGTCCTGACTTTC.

The chain joins TRBV6-4 to TRBJ2-1; D gene unclear. From germline, CDR1 is MRHNA and CDR2 SNTAGT. The CDR3 covers 13 residues. The V end was cut by 0 bases, the J end by 7 bases, with 7 bases between. CDR3 bases: TGTGCCAGCAGTGACTCCCCAGAAAATGAGCAGTTCTTC. Translating it yields CASSDSPENEQFF.

This chain joins TRBV6-4 and TRBJ1-6, with a weak D call TRBD1 (5 bases). V was cut by 4 bases and J by 9 bases, with 16 bases left in between. CDR3 length: 15 amino acids. Germline assignment: CDR1 MRHNA and CDR2 SNTAGT. The CDR3, as DNA: TGTGCCAGCAGTGTCTCGGCGGACGGGGGTTCACCCCTCCACTTT. Protein: CASSVSADGGSPLHF.

The V gene is TRBV7-7, the J gene TRBJ1-5; TRBD1 is a possible D gene (5 bases). Germline V lookup: CDR1 SSHAT, CDR2 FNYEAQ (reference sequence). Trimming took off 3 bases at V and 5 bases at J, with 8 bases between the two ends. The CDR3 contains 13 residues. CDR3 DNA: TGTGCCAGCAGCTTTGGAGGGGATCAGCCCCAGCATTTT. Translated: CASSFGGDQPQHF.

The chain joins TRBV27 to TRBJ1-1; tentatively, D is TRBD1 (6 bases). In germline, CDR1 is MNHEY, CDR2 SMNVEV (reference sequence). The CDR3 is made up of 13 amino acids. The ends were cut back, 3 bases at V and 5 bases at J, with 10 bases in the middle. The CDR3 nucleotides are TGTGCCAGCAGTTTGACCGGGACAACTGAAGCTTTCTTT. It translates to CASSLTGTTEAFF.

V gene TRBV6-5 combines with J gene TRBJ2-1, with a possible D match to TRBD2 (6 bases). Germline-derived CDR1 and CDR2 are MNHEY and SVGAGI. V shed 2 bases and J shed 6 bases, with 14 bases lying between them. The CDR3 covers 15 residues. The chain's CDR3 is CASSYRGLIFNEQFF. For the CDR3, the DNA is TGTGCCAGCAGTTACAGGGGACTGATTTTCAATGAGCAGTTCTTC.

The chain employs TRBV14 and TRBJ2-7; TRBD1 agrees at 9 bases. Germline CDR1 is SGHDN and CDR2 is FVKESK. The CDR3 length is 13 residues. The V gene end was trimmed by 6 bases and the J gene end by 6 bases; junction bases not matched to a gene: 6. This CDR3 is CASRRTGVGEQYF. CDR3 sequence (DNA): TGTGCCAGCAGAAGGACAGGGGTTGGCGAGCAGTACTTC.

This clone has just a few counts. The J gene is TRBJ2-2, the V gene TRBV4-3; 10 bases are a match to TRBD1. V lost 0 bases to trimming and J lost 6 bases; unmatched junction nucleotides: 4. The CDR3 runs to 16 residues. Germline V CDR1 and CDR2: LGHNA, YSLEER. The CDR3 DNA reads TGCGCCAGCAGCCAAGACGACAGGGGGCAATCCGGGGAGCTGTTTTTT. Translation gives CASSQDDRGQSGELFF.

With regard to this clone: The junction departs from the called germline gene at one end, perhaps through a read error. The CDR3 bases are TGTTCCAGCAGCTTACTAGCGGGGGGGCCCCACAATGAGCAGTTCTTC. Protein product: CSSSLLAGGPHNEQFF. The rearrangement joins TRBV7-9 to TRBJ2-1, with 13 positions matching TRBD2. CDR3 length: 16 residues. Germline values: CDR1 SEHNR, CDR2 FQNEAQ (reference sequence).

This clone was found a few times. The V and J genes are TRBV4-1 and TRBJ2-1; TRBD2 matches at 13 bases. Germline V gene data show CDR1 as MGHRA and CDR2 as YSYEKL. The CDR3 has 16 amino acids. V shed 1 base and J 10 bases; nucleotides not matched to a gene: 7. The CDR3 loop reads CASSQAGLAGAWEQFF. The CDR3 DNA reads TGCGCCAGCAGCCAAGCCGGACTAGCGGGGGCGTGGGAGCAGTTCTTC.

This clone was counted only a few times. The genes are TRBV4-2 and TRBJ2-3, with 7 bases that match TRBD2. From germline, CDR1 is LGHNA and CDR2 YNFKEQ. V gave up 4 bases and J gave up 0 bases; unmatched junction bases: 4. This CDR3 region has 15 residues. The CDR3, as DNA: TGTGCCAGCAGCCCCGGGACTATCAGCACAGATACGCAGTATTTT. Its protein is CASSPGTISTDTQYF.

The table lists this clone with a few counts. The chain uses TRBV30 and TRBJ2-2, with D possibly TRBD2 on 6 matching bases. The CDR3 consists of 17 residues. Trimming took 3 bases from V and 1 from J, leaving 18 bases between them. The germline CDR1 and CDR2 sequences are GTSNPN and SVGIG (reference sequence). CDR3 sequence: CAWRRIAGTENTGELFF. The DNA for the CDR3 is TGTGCCTGGAGAAGGATCGCCGGGACTGAGAACACCGGGGAGCTGTTTTTT.

The rearrangement uses TRBV16 and TRBJ1-2, with a weak D call TRBD1 (6 bases). Germline-derived CDR1 and CDR2 are KGHSY and FQNENV. The CDR3 sequence is 15 residues long. Trimming took off 4 bases at V and 3 bases at J, with 15 bases between the two ends. DNA of the CDR3: TGTGCCAGCAGCCCCCGTACGGGGGGCGACTATGGCTACACCTTC. Translation: CASSPRTGGDYGYTF.

The chain uses TRBV7-2 and TRBJ1-6; a possible D gene is TRBD1 (6 bases). The germline V gene has CDR1 SGHTA and CDR2 FQGNSA. The V end lost 2 bases, the J end lost 0 bases, and 11 bases lay between the germline ends. The CDR3 runs 17 residues. The CDR3 nucleotides read TGTGCCAGCAGCTTATCTTACAGGGTCTCCTATAATTCACCCCTCCACTTT. It codes for CASSLSYRVSYNSPLHF.